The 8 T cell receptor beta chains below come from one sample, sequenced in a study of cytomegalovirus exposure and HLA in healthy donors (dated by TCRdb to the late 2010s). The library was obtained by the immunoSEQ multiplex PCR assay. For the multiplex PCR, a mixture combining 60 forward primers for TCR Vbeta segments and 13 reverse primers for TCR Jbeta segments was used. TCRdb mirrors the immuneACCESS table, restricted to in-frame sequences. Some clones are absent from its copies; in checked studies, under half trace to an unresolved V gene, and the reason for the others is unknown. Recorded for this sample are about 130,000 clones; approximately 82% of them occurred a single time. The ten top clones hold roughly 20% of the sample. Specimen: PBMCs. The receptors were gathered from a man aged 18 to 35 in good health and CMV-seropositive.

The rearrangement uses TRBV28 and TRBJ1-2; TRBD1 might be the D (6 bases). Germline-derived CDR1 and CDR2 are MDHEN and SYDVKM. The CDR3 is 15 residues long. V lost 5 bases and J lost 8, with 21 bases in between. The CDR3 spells CASSRSESGGRGYTF. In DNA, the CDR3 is TGTGCCAGCAGTCGGAGCGAGTCTGGGGGCAGGGGCTACACCTTC.

The CDR3 loop reads CASSIEVLAGGNEQFF. DNA of the CDR3: TGTGCCAGTAGTATAGAGGTACTAGCGGGGGGTAATGAGCAGTTCTTC. This chain connects TRBV19 to TRBJ2-1; TRBD2 matches 12 bases. The germline V gene encodes CDR1 LNHDA and CDR2 SQIVND (reference sequence). This CDR3 region has 16 residues. V shed 0 bases, J shed 7 bases, and the junction held 4 bases outside the gene matches.

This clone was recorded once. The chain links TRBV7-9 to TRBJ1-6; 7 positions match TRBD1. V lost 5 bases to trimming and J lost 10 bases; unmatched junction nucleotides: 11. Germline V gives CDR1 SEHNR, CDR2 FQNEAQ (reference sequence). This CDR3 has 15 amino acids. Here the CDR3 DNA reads TGTGCCAGCAGCCACCCACCAGACAGGGACTCACCCCTCCACTTT. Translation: CASSHPPDRDSPLHF.

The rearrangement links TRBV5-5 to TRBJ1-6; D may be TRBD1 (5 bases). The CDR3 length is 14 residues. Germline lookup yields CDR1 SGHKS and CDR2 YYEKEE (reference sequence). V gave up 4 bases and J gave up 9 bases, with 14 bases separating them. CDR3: CASSTQGEGSPLHF. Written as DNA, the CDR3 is TGTGCCAGCAGCACGCAAGGGGAAGGTTCACCCCTCCACTTT.

The CDR3 here is CASSPGVNYGYTF. The DNA for the CDR3 is TGTGCCAGCAGCCCTGGAGTAAACTATGGCTACACCTTC. J is TRBJ1-2 and V is TRBV7-3; D not resolved. The CDR3 is made up of 13 amino acids. Trimming removed 5 bases at V and 2 bases at J, with 9 bases between. The germline V gene encodes CDR1 SGHTA and CDR2 FQGTGA.

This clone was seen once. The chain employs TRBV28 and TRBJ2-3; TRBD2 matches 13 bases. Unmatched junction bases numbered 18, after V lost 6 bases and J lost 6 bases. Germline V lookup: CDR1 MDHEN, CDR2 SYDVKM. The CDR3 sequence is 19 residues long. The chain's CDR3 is CASSPYLGLAGTPGDTQYF. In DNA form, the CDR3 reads TGTGCCAGCAGCCCATACCTGGGACTAGCGGGAACCCCAGGGGATACGCAGTATTTT.

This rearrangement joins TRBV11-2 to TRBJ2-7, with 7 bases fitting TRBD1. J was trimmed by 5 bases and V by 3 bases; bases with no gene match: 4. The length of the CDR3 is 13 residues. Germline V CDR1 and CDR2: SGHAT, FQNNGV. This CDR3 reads CASSFSTGNEQYF. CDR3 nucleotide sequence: TGTGCCAGCAGCTTCTCGACAGGGAACGAGCAGTACTTC. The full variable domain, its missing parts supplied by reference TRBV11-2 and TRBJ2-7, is EAGVAQSPRYKIIEKRQSVAFWCNPISGHATLYWYQQILGQGPKLLIQFQNNGVVDDSQLPKDRFSAERLKGVDSTLKIQPAKLEDSAVYLCASSFSTGNEQYFGPGTRLTVT.

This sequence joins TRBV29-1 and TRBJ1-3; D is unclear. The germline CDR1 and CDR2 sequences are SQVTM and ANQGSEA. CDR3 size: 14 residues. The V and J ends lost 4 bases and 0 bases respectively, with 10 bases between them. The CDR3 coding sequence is TGCAGCGTTGGGGAGTCGAGCTCTGGAAACACCATATATTTT. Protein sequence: CSVGESSSGNTIYF.